The 24 T cell receptor beta chains below come from one sample, sequenced in a study of OX40 agonist ivuxolimab in advanced cancers. Profiling relied on immunoSEQ multiplex PCR, and the TCRdb table lists in-frame clones only, not all of them. The sample includes about 91,000 clones, around nine tenths of them seen just once. Source: CD4+ or CD8+ T cells sorted from blood, taken in a trial of the OX40 agonist ivuxolimab. These receptors were obtained from an adult with an advanced solid tumor such as melanoma, head and neck, liver or kidney cancer.

The chain joins TRBV4-1 to TRBJ2-3, with D possibly TRBD2 on 7 matching bases. Trimming shortened V by 0 bases and J by 4 bases, and 17 bases separated the two germline ends. This CDR3 contains 17 residues. Germline V gene sequence: CDR1 MGHRA, CDR2 YSYEKL. The CDR3, as DNA: TGCGCCAGCAGCCAAGAAAGGGGGGGGGCCGTTGCAGATACGCAGTATTTT. This codes for CASSQERGGAVADTQYF.

The chain links TRBV7-2 to TRBJ1-2, with unresolved D. In germline, CDR1 is SGHTA, CDR2 FQGNSA. This CDR3 is built from 16 residues. Trimming left V 2 bases short and J 1 base short, with 14 bases between. The CDR3: CASSLFHDADNYGYTF. The CDR3 nucleotides are TGTGCCAGCAGCTTATTCCATGATGCAGATAACTATGGCTACACCTTC.

The chain joins TRBV25-1 to TRBJ1-1, with 8 positions matching TRBD1. The V segment lost 4 bases and the J segment 9 bases; nucleotides outside the gene matches: 13. The CDR3 runs to 15 residues. Germline CDR1 MGHDK, CDR2 SYGVNS. CDR3 coding DNA: TGTGCCAGCAGTGGGCGACAGGGGATCGGGGATCAAGCTTTCTTT. Translation gives CASSGRQGIGDQAFF.

The V and J genes are TRBV5-4 and TRBJ2-3, with 10 bases lining up with TRBD2. The germline V gene has CDR1 SGHNT and CDR2 YYREEE (reference sequence). The CDR3 totals 16 residues. V lost 0 bases to trimming and J lost 3 bases; unmatched junction nucleotides: 4. CDR3 loop: CASSLGLAGVTDTQYF. Here the CDR3 DNA reads TGTGCCAGCAGCTTGGGGCTAGCGGGGGTTACAGATACGCAGTATTTT.

This chain joins TRBV7-2 and TRBJ1-1; TRBD1 is a possible D gene (6 bases). CDR3 length: 14 residues. V was clipped by 2 bases and J by 3 bases, with 10 bases between them. Germline assignment: CDR1 SGHTA and CDR2 FQGNSA. This CDR3 reads CASSLQGSDTEAFF. The CDR3 DNA follows: TGTGCCAGCAGCTTACAGGGGTCTGACACTGAAGCTTTCTTT.

This clone has only one observation. The CDR3 spells CASSEGQGVPLHF. DNA for the CDR3: TGTGCCAGTAGTGAGGGACAGGGCGTACCTCTCCACTTT. The chain recombines TRBV19 with TRBJ1-6, with TRBD1 identical over 9 bases. Trimming removed 5 bases from V and 16 bases from J; junction bases left unmatched: 9. The CDR3 loop spans 13 amino acids. Per the germline V gene, CDR1 is LNHDA and CDR2 is SQIVND (reference sequence).

The chain employs TRBV4-1 and TRBJ2-7; the D is unclear. Germline V CDR1 and CDR2: MGHRA, YSYEKL. V was clipped by 1 base and J by 5 bases, with 3 bases between them. The CDR3 is made up of 11 amino acids. The CDR3 loop is CASSQVDEQYF. The DNA of the CDR3 is TGCGCCAGCAGCCAAGTTGACGAGCAGTACTTC.

This rearrangement joins TRBV7-2 to TRBJ1-2; D possibly corresponds to TRBD1 (6 bases). V was trimmed by 0 bases and J by 10 bases, leaving 21 bases between them. The germline CDR1 and CDR2 sequences are SGHTA and FQGNSA. The CDR3 sequence is 16 residues long. CDR3 in DNA: TGTGCCAGCAGCTTAGCGGGGCTTTCGGCAGGGGATAACTACACCTTC. Amino acid sequence: CASSLAGLSAGDNYTF.

The rearrangement joins TRBV7-3 to TRBJ2-7, with 7 nucleotides matching TRBD1. Germline V gene lookup returns CDR1 SGHTA and CDR2 FQGTGA. CDR3 length: 14 amino acids. J gave up 5 bases and V 5 bases, and 9 bases lay outside the gene matches. The CDR3: CASSRDRDAHEQYF. CDR3 bases: TGTGCCAGCAGCCGTGACAGGGACGCCCACGAGCAGTACTTC.

The chain combines TRBV11-1 with TRBJ2-6, with D maybe TRBD1 (5 bases). This CDR3 contains 16 residues. V dropped 3 bases and J dropped 2 bases, with 11 bases sitting between them. CDR1 and CDR2 from the germline V gene are SGHAT and FQDESV (reference sequence). The CDR3 protein is CASSLVGAPGANVLTF. The DNA for the CDR3 is TGTGCCAGCAGCTTGGTAGGGGCCCCTGGGGCCAACGTCCTGACTTTC.

The V call is TRBV5-1, the J call TRBJ2-5; D possibly corresponds to TRBD2 (6 bases). CDR3 length: 16 amino acids. The V and J ends lost 2 bases and 3 bases respectively, with 17 bases between them. CDR1 and CDR2 from the germline V gene are SGHRS and YFSETQ. The chain's CDR3 is CASSLFPGRREETQYF. For the CDR3, the DNA is TGCGCCAGCAGCTTATTTCCAGGAAGGAGGGAAGAGACCCAGTACTTC.

This clone came up a few times. This chain joins TRBV7-2 and TRBJ2-2, with D unresolved. With 1 base removed from V and 0 bases from J, the gap between germline ends came to 3 bases. Germline CDR1 reads SGHTA; CDR2 reads FQGNSA. The CDR3 runs 14 residues. Here the CDR3 reads CASSLDPNTGELFF. The DNA for the CDR3 is TGTGCCAGCAGCTTAGACCCGAACACCGGGGAGCTGTTTTTT.

The rearrangement links TRBV7-2 to TRBJ2-3; D possibly uses TRBD1 or TRBD2 (6 bases each). V shed 5 bases and J shed 4 bases, with 22 bases lying between them. CDR3 length equals 17 residues. Germline V gene lookup returns CDR1 SGHTA and CDR2 FQGNSA. CDR3 nucleotides: TGTGCCAGCAGCCTGTCCCGGGGGCGGGTCTTCCCAGATACGCAGTATTTT. Amino acids: CASSLSRGRVFPDTQYF.

This rearrangement joins TRBV7-3 to TRBJ2-7; D possibly corresponds to TRBD2 (6 bases). Trimming stripped 4 bases from V and 6 bases from J, with 31 bases between. This CDR3 contains 19 residues. Germline V lookup: CDR1 SGHTA, CDR2 FQGTGA. The CDR3 DNA is TGTGCCAGCAGCTCACATGGGGCGGGAAACCTCTCATTCCGCTGCGAGCAGTACTTC. Amino acid sequence: CASSSHGAGNLSFRCEQYF.

The rearrangement joins TRBV19 to TRBJ1-5; 7 nucleotides line up with TRBD1. CDR1 LNHDA and CDR2 SQIVND come from the germline V gene (reference sequence). J lost 7 bases, V lost 4 bases, and 16 bases had no gene match. The CDR3 is 17 amino acids. As DNA, the CDR3 is TGTGCCAGTAGTAAGGGCCAACTAGGGGGCTGGCGACAGCCCCAGCATTTT. Its translation is CASSKGQLGGWRQPQHF.

The chain links TRBV29-1 to TRBJ2-3, with 8 bases fitting TRBD2. The CDR3 loop spans 15 amino acids. The V and J ends lost 3 bases and 2 bases, in that order; junction bases with no gene match: 7. The germline CDR1 and CDR2 sequences are SQVTM and ANQGSEA. CDR3 in amino acids: CSVDPERGHTDTQYF. The CDR3 bases are TGCAGCGTTGATCCTGAGCGGGGGCACACAGATACGCAGTATTTT.

CDR3 region: CASSSDLSSEKLFF. The CDR3 DNA follows: TGTGCCAGCAGCTCGGACCTGTCAAGTGAAAAACTGTTTTTT. V is TRBV7-9 and J is TRBJ1-4; D call uncertain. The CDR3 has 14 amino acids. The germline V gene encodes CDR1 SEHNR and CDR2 FQNEAQ (reference sequence). With 4 bases removed from V and 7 bases from J, the gap between germline ends came to 13 bases.

This clone has a handful of counts. V usage is TRBV19 and J usage is TRBJ1-2; 9 nucleotides align to TRBD1. Germline loops: CDR1 LNHDA, CDR2 SQIVND (reference sequence). CDR3 size: 13 residues. V gave up 4 bases and J gave up 6 bases; unmatched junction bases: 3. The CDR3 spells CASSSTGGNGYTF. The DNA for the CDR3 is TGTGCCAGTAGTAGTACAGGGGGCAATGGCTACACCTTC.

The chain uses TRBV28 and TRBJ1-2; D uncertain. The germline gives CDR1 MDHEN, CDR2 SYDVKM. The CDR3 sequence is 14 residues long. V was shortened by 4 bases and J by 5 bases, with 14 bases between the two germline ends. CDR3 amino acids: CASSSPAGLYGYTF. The CDR3 DNA is TGTGCCAGCAGTTCCCCAGCGGGGTTATATGGCTACACCTTC.

The chain links TRBV5-1 to TRBJ2-5; possible D gene TRBD2, 7 bases. V was cut by 4 bases and J by 5 bases, with 18 bases left in between. The CDR3 runs to 15 residues. Looked up from germline, CDR1 is SGHRS and CDR2 is YFSETQ. CDR3 region: CASSQIRGGHETQYF. The DNA for the CDR3 is TGCGCCAGCAGCCAGATTCGCGGGGGCCATGAGACCCAGTACTTC.

This rearrangement joins TRBV6-6 to TRBJ2-5; the match to TRBD2 covers 13 bases. V trimming: 6 bases; J trimming: 3 bases; junction bases outside the gene matches: 7. Germline-derived CDR1 and CDR2 are MNHNY and SVGAGI (reference sequence). This CDR3 is built from 16 residues. CDR3 nucleotides: TGTGCCAGCAGCCGCGCCGGACTAGCGGGGGAAGAGACCCAGTACTTC. This encodes CASSRAGLAGEETQYF.

The table lists this clone with a count of one. Here the CDR3 reads CASSLGGVVYEQYF. The CDR3 DNA sequence: TGTGCCAGCAGCTTAGGGGGGGTGGTCTACGAGCAGTACTTC. The rearrangement uses TRBV7-2 and TRBJ2-7, with D tentatively TRBD2 (6 bases). CDR1 and CDR2 (germline): SGHTA, FQGNSA. The CDR3 has 14 residues. V lost 1 base and J lost 3, with 10 bases in between.

The V and J genes are TRBV6-4 and TRBJ2-7; a possible D gene is TRBD2 (5 bases). This CDR3 has 18 amino acids. From germline, CDR1 is MRHNA and CDR2 SNTAGT. Deletions cut 4 bases from V and 0 bases from J, with 22 bases between. In DNA, the CDR3 is TGTGCCAGCAGTGCCCCCCCCGCGGGCGGTGAAAGCTCCTACGAGCAGTACTTC. It codes for CASSAPPAGGESSYEQYF.

This clone showed up just a few times. The gene calls are TRBV7-3 and TRBJ1-2; no definite D call. Trimming removed 5 bases at V and 7 bases at J, with 14 bases between. CDR1 is SGHTA and CDR2 is FQGTGA in the germline V gene. There are 13 residues in the CDR3. The CDR3 DNA reads TGTGCCAGCAGCCAACGACCGAGCAGTGGCTACACCTTC. Amino acid sequence: CASSQRPSSGYTF.